This TCR beta chain emerged from a study of blood T cell repertoires in COVID-19. In the study overall: Specimens from acute and convalescent COVID-19 originated in the United States, Italy and Spain.

The CDR3 totals 14 residues. Germline CDR1 is SQVTM and CDR2 is ANQGSEA. V lost 7 bases, J lost 2 bases, and 9 bases stayed unmatched. Sequencing was performed with immunoSEQ multiplex PCR; in TCRdb, only in-frame clones are kept and a portion is missing. Of about 150,000 clones listed, around 92% are singletons. Sample: peripheral blood. This clonotype was sampled from a man aged 60-69 years with acute or convalescent COVID-19. The rearrangement joins TRBV29-1 to TRBJ1-1; 8 bases align to TRBD1. Written as DNA, the CDR3 is TGCAGCGCCACAGGGGGAGTCGGCAACACTGAAGCTTTCTTT. Its translation is CSATGGVGNTEAFF.